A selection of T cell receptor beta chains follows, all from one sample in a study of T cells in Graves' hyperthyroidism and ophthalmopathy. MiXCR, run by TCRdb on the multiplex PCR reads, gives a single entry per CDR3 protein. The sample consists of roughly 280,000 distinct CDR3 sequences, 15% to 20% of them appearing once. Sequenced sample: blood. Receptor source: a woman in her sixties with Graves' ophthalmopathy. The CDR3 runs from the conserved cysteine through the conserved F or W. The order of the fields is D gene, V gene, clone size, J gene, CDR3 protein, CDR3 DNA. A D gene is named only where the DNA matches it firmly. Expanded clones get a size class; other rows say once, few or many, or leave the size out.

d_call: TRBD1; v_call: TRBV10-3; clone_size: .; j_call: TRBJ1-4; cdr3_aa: CASRGTGGSYNEKLFF; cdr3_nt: TGTGCCTCCCGAGGGACAGGGGGTTCCTATAATGAAAAACTGTTTTTT
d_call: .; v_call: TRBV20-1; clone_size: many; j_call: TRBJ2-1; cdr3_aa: CSASKQESSYNEQFF; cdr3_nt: TGCAGTGCTAGTAAACAGGAGAGCTCCTACAATGAGCAGTTCTTC
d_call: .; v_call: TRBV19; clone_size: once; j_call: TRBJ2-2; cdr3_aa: CASRIPRGARGTGELFF; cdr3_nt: TGTGCCAGTAGAATACCGAGGGGCGCCCGCGGTACCGGGGAGCTGTTTTTT
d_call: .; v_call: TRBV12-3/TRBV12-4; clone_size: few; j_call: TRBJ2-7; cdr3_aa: CASSWIGYYEQYF; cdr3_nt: TGTGCCAGCAGTTGGATCGGTTACTACGAGCAGTACTTC
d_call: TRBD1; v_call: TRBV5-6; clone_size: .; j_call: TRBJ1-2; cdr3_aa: CASSPLGTGFNYGYTF; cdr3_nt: TGTGCCAGCAGCCCACTTGGGACAGGATTTAACTATGGCTACACCTTC
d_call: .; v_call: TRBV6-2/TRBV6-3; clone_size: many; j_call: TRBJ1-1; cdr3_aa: CASSWTSGTEAFF; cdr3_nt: TGTGCCAGCAGCTGGACGTCTGGCACTGAAGCTTTCTTT
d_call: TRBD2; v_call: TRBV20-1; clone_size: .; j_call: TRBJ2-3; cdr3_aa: CSARDRGEASDTQYF; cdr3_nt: TGCAGTGCTAGAGATCGGGGGGAGGCTTCAGATACGCAGTATTTT
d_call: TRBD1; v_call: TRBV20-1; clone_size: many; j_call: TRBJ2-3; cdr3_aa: CSAHNNQGVSTDTQYF; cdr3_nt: TGCAGTGCTCACAATAACCAGGGGGTCAGCACAGATACGCAGTATTTT
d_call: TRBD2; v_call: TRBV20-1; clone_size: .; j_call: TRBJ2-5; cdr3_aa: CSARDTSGGPSQAQYF; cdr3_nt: TGCAGTGCTAGAGATACTAGCGGGGGTCCTTCCCAGGCCCAGTACTTC
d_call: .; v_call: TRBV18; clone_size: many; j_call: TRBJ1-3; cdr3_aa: CASSPPASGNTIYF; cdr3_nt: TGTGCCAGCTCACCACCTGCTTCTGGAAACACCATATATTTT
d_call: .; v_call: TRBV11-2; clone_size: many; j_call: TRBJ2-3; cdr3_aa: CASSKATEIGYRDTQYF; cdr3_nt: TGTGCCAGCAGCAAGGCGACGGAGATTGGTTACAGGGATACGCAGTATTTT
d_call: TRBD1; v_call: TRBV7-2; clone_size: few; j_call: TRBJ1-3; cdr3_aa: CASSLGTGVNTIYF; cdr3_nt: TGTGCCAGCAGCCTCGGGACAGGGGTAAACACCATATATTTT
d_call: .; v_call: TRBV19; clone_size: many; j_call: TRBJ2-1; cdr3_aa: CASSIATGPIGGNEQFF; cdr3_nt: TGTGCCAGTAGTATAGCAACCGGGCCTATTGGTGGCAATGAGCAGTTCTTC
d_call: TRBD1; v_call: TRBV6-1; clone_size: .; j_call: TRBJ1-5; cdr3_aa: CASRNRDRNQPQHF; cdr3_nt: TGTGCCAGCAGGAACCGGGACAGAAATCAGCCCCAGCATTTT
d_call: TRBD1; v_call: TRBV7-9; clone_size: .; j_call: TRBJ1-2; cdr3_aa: CASSGRDRLYGYTF; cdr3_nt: TGTGCCAGCAGCGGCCGGGACAGACTCTATGGCTACACCTTC
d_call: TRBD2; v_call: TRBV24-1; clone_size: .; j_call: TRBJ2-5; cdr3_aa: CATSDPGLARETQYF; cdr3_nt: TGTGCCACCAGTGATCCGGGACTAGCACGGGAGACCCAGTACTTC
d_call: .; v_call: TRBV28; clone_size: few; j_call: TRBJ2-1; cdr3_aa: CASSLIQKQFF; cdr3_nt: TGTGCCAGCAGTTTAATACAGAAACAGTTCTTC